The present TCR beta chain was sequenced within a study of cytomegalovirus exposure and HLA in healthy donors. Germline V lookup: CDR1 SQVTM, CDR2 ANQGSEA. The CDR3 loop spans 13 amino acids. The junction had 6 bases not matched to a gene; V was cut back by 4 bases and J by 9 bases. Here immunoSEQ multiplex PCR was the method, and the copy in TCRdb shows in-frame clones only, minus some. The sample consists of some 150,000 clones, about 89% of them appearing once. Whole-study findings and limits: The tendency of first-cohort TCR clusters to co-occur in the 120 validation repertoires was the finding of a later analysis.

Note on this clone: Its antigen is not known.

This chain joins TRBV29-1 and TRBJ1-6; 7 bases match TRBD1. Sequencing used PBMCs. The receptor was derived from a man aged 18 to 35 in good health and CMV-seronegative. This CDR3 is CSVGGAGGSPLHF. In nucleotides, the CDR3 is TGCAGCGTTGGCGGGGCAGGGGGTTCACCCCTCCACTTT.